Listed here are 26 T cell receptor beta chains from one sample, sequenced in a study of STAT3 mutations in large granular lymphocyte leukemia. Sequenced by immunoSEQ multiplex PCR; TCRdb stores in-frame clones only, minus some. The top ten clones hold about 50% of a sample with roughly 11,000 clones, about 70% of them seen once. Overall study findings and caveats: In T-cell large granular lymphocyte leukemia, about half of patients showed multiple immunodominant subclonotypes.

Their specific antigens are unknown. The sample comprised peripheral blood mononuclear cells. The receptor set was obtained from a man in his fifties or sixties with T-cell large granular lymphocyte leukemia. Some clones in this sample may be carry-over from other donors' samples.

V gene TRBV7-9 combines with J gene TRBJ2-7; 10 nucleotides agree with TRBD1. The V gene's germline CDR1 is SEHNR and CDR2 FQNEAQ (reference sequence). V was clipped by 6 bases and J by 5 bases; unmatched bases: 10. CDR3 length: 15 residues. For the CDR3, the DNA is TGTGCCAGCAGGGGAACCGGGACAGGGGTCAACGAGCAGTACTTC. Amino acid sequence: CASRGTGTGVNEQYF.

The CDR3 DNA follows: TGCAGCGTTACTAGCGGGCTAGGCCAAGAGACCCAGTACTTC. Translating gives CSVTSGLGQETQYF. The chain recombines TRBV29-1 with TRBJ2-5, with TRBD2 identical over 9 bases. Germline V CDR1 and CDR2: SQVTM, ANQGSEA. The ends lost 5 bases at V and 1 base at J; junction bases unmatched: 5. This CDR3 comprises 14 residues.

The J gene is TRBJ2-7, the V gene TRBV11-2, with 9 bases aligning to TRBD2. CDR3 length equals 14 residues. Looked up from germline, CDR1 is SGHAT and CDR2 is FQNNGV. V shed 3 bases and J 5 bases; nucleotides not matched to a gene: 5. This CDR3 reads CASSFSGRSDEQYF. The CDR3 nucleotides are TGTGCCAGCAGCTTTAGCGGGAGATCTGACGAGCAGTACTTC.

The chain combines TRBV5-6 with TRBJ1-3; no reliable D call. The CDR3 totals 16 residues. Germline V gene data show CDR1 as SGHDT and CDR2 as YYEEEE. Trimming took 2 bases from V and 0 from J, leaving 12 bases between them. The CDR3: CASSLRRTRSGNTIYF. CDR3 nucleotide sequence: TGTGCCAGCAGCTTAAGGAGAACTCGCTCTGGAAACACCATATATTTT. The full variable domain, in which reference TRBV5-6 and TRBJ1-3 provide the parts outside the CDR3, is DAGVTQSPTHLIKTRGQQVTLRCSPKSGHDTVSWYQQALGQGPQFIFQYYEEEERQRGNFPDRFSGHQFPNYSSELNVNALLLGDSALYLCASSLRRTRSGNTIYFGEGSWLTVV.

This chain links TRBV30 with TRBJ2-3; the D is unclear. The germline V gene has CDR1 GTSNPN and CDR2 SVGIG (reference sequence). CDR3 size: 10 residues. Trimming left V 3 bases short and J 2 bases short, with 0 bases between. For the CDR3, the DNA is TGTGCCTGGAGCACAGATACGCAGTATTTT. This codes for CAWSTDTQYF.

V and J are TRBV6-5 and TRBJ1-3; D is ambiguous. V was clipped by 6 bases and J by 2 bases, with 11 bases between them. Germline V lookup: CDR1 MNHEY, CDR2 SVGAGI. The CDR3 has 14 residues. The CDR3 region is CASRSGGPGNTIYF. The CDR3 bases are TGTGCCAGCAGGTCGGGTGGGCCTGGAAACACCATATATTTT.

The genes are TRBV9 and TRBJ2-3; 8 bases fit TRBD1. V was clipped by 3 bases and J by 7 bases; unmatched bases: 13. This CDR3 spans 16 amino acids. Per germline, CDR1 SGDLS and CDR2 YYNGEE. The CDR3 DNA reads TGTGCCAGCAGCGCACCGTTCAGGACAGGGATAAATACGCAGTATTTT. It codes for CASSAPFRTGINTQYF.

J is TRBJ2-5 and V is TRBV30; TRBD2 agrees at 7 bases. The junction had 5 bases not matched to a gene; V was cut back by 2 bases and J by 2 bases. Looked up from germline, CDR1 is GTSNPN and CDR2 is SVGIG (reference sequence). CDR3 length equals 14 residues. In DNA form, the CDR3 reads TGTGCCTGGAGTCTAGCGGCACGACAAGAGACCCAGTACTTC. Translation gives CAWSLAARQETQYF.

This rearrangement joins TRBV2 to TRBJ1-2, with a weak D call TRBD1 (5 bases). Germline assignment: CDR1 SNHLY and CDR2 FYNNEI. CDR3 length: 13 residues. V lost 3 bases and J lost 3, with 8 bases in between. The CDR3 here is CASSEGGYYGYTF. Here the CDR3 DNA reads TGTGCCAGCAGTGAGGGGGGATACTATGGCTACACCTTC.

With regard to this clone: Different DNA sequences within this sample yield the same CDR3. The chain uses TRBV30 and TRBJ1-5; D gene ambiguous. The CDR3 has 15 residues. V lost 0 bases, J lost 4 bases, and 13 bases lay in between. The germline gives CDR1 GTSNPN, CDR2 SVGIG (reference sequence). CDR3 protein: CAWSVVGRNNQPQHF. In DNA form, the CDR3 reads TGTGCCTGGAGTGTAGTGGGCAGGAATAATCAGCCCCAGCATTTT.

V is TRBV4-2 and J is TRBJ1-2; 7 nucleotides match TRBD1. The V gene's germline CDR1 is LGHNA and CDR2 YNFKEQ. The CDR3 length is 13 residues. V was pared by 4 bases and J by 5 bases, with 4 bases of the junction left unmatched. The CDR3 DNA reads TGTGCCAGCAGCCGAGAACAGGGGTATGGCTACACCTTC. Protein product: CASSREQGYGYTF.

In this sample, this clone turned up a few times. The chain has TRBV30 and TRBJ2-7; 7 bases agree with TRBD2. Germline CDR1 and CDR2: GTSNPN and SVGIG (reference sequence). Germline trimming cut 2 bases from V and 3 bases from J; bases unmatched to any gene: 10. The CDR3 spans 15 residues. The chain's CDR3 is CAWSNTAGESYEQYF. The CDR3 nucleotides read TGTGCCTGGAGTAATACGGCGGGAGAGAGCTACGAGCAGTACTTC.

This rearrangement joins TRBV5-4 to TRBJ2-1; the match to TRBD2 covers 9 bases. With V trimmed by 4 bases and J by 1 base, 6 bases remained unmatched. CDR3 length: 16 amino acids. Germline loops: CDR1 SGHNT, CDR2 YYREEE (reference sequence). The CDR3: CASSQDSGSSYNEQFF. DNA for the CDR3: TGTGCCAGCAGCCAAGATAGCGGGAGTTCCTACAATGAGCAGTTCTTC.

This rearrangement joins TRBV27 to TRBJ2-7; D not certain. V was pared by 3 bases and J by 5 bases, with 14 bases between. This CDR3 spans 14 amino acids. Per the germline V gene, CDR1 is MNHEY and CDR2 is SMNVEV (reference sequence). CDR3 sequence: CASSLVSLGDEQYF. Written as DNA, the CDR3 is TGTGCCAGCAGTTTGGTTAGTCTCGGCGACGAGCAGTACTTC.

CDR3 sequence: CAWSVIADGTDTQYF. The CDR3 nucleotides are TGTGCCTGGAGTGTAATAGCGGACGGTACAGATACGCAGTATTTT. The chain joins TRBV30 to TRBJ2-3; D is perhaps TRBD2 (6 bases). Trimming left V 0 bases short and J 3 bases short, with 13 bases between. The CDR3 has 15 residues. Germline CDR1 GTSNPN, CDR2 SVGIG (reference sequence).

The gene calls are TRBV14 and TRBJ2-2; unclear D gene. Trimming stripped 0 bases from V and 6 bases from J, with 11 bases between. Germline V gene lookup returns CDR1 SGHDN and CDR2 FVKESK. The CDR3 is 15 amino acids. The CDR3 is CASSQDLSRPGELFF. CDR3 DNA: TGTGCCAGCAGCCAAGATCTTAGCAGGCCCGGGGAGCTGTTTTTT. The full variable domain, in which reference TRBV14 and TRBJ2-2 provide the parts outside the CDR3, is EAGVTQFPSHSVIEKGQTVTLRCDPISGHDNLYWYRRVMGKEIKFLLHFVKESKQDESGMPNNRFLAERTGGTYSTLKVQPAELEDSGVYFCASSQDLSRPGELFFGEGSRLTVL.

V is TRBV7-9 and J is TRBJ1-1; D not certain. Trimming took 1 base from V and 6 from J, leaving 15 bases between them. The CDR3 has 15 amino acids. Germline V gene data show CDR1 as SEHNR and CDR2 as FQNEAQ (reference sequence). Written as DNA, the CDR3 is TGTGCCAGCAGCTTAGGGCGGGCCTCTCCCCCTGAAGCTTTCTTT. Residues: CASSLGRASPPEAFF.

The V call is TRBV29-1, the J call TRBJ1-2; 9 nucleotides agree with TRBD1. Germline V gene sequence: CDR1 SQVTM, CDR2 ANQGSEA. There are 13 residues in the CDR3. The trim removed 2 bases at V and 6 bases at J, leaving 4 bases unmatched. The CDR3 sequence: CSVEPGQGDGYTF. The CDR3 region has the DNA TGCAGCGTTGAACCGGGACAGGGTGATGGCTACACCTTC. The entire variable domain, with the rest obtained from reference TRBV29-1 and TRBJ1-2, is as follows: SAVISQKPSRDICQRGTSLTIQCQVDSQVTMMFWYRQQPGQSLTLIATANQGSEATYESGFVIDKFPISRPNLTFSTLTVSNMSPEDSSIYLCSVEPGQGDGYTFGSGTRLTVV.

The CDR3 reads CASRNSGRNHEQYF. The CDR3 DNA reads as TGTGCCAGCAGGAATAGCGGGAGGAACCACGAGCAGTACTTC. J is TRBJ2-7 and V is TRBV6-5; 10 bases align to TRBD2. This CDR3 is 14 amino acids long. Trimming at V came to 6 bases and at J to 5 bases, leaving 7 bases not matched to a gene. Per the germline V gene, CDR1 is MNHEY and CDR2 is SVGAGI.

The chain links TRBV5-1 to TRBJ2-2; 8 bases are shared with TRBD1. In germline, CDR1 is SGHRS, CDR2 YFSETQ. This CDR3 spans 16 amino acids. V lost 1 base to trimming and J lost 1 base; unmatched junction nucleotides: 3. This CDR3 reads CASSLRGQENTGELFF. DNA of the CDR3: TGCGCCAGCAGCTTGAGGGGACAGGAGAACACCGGGGAGCTGTTTTTT.

The chain carries TRBV30 and TRBJ1-1; no reliable D call. Deletions cut 2 bases from V and 2 bases from J, with 9 bases between. The germline V gene encodes CDR1 GTSNPN and CDR2 SVGIG (reference sequence). The CDR3 covers 13 residues. This chain's CDR3 is CAWSRTANTEAFF. The DNA for the CDR3 is TGTGCCTGGAGTCGGACGGCTAACACTGAAGCTTTCTTT.

This chain joins TRBV6-5 and TRBJ2-5; D perhaps matches TRBD2 (5 bases). The V end was cut by 0 bases, the J end by 5 bases, with 10 bases between. CDR3 length equals 14 residues. CDR1 is MNHEY, CDR2 SVGAGI, per germline. The CDR3 spells CASSYSRTSETQYF. The CDR3 nucleotides read TGTGCCAGCAGTTACTCCCGGACTTCCGAGACCCAGTACTTC.

The chain is built from TRBV4-1 and TRBJ1-2, with D tentatively TRBD1 (5 bases). The V and J ends lost 1 base and 7 bases respectively, with 13 bases between them. This CDR3 is 14 amino acids long. Germline CDR1 reads MGHRA; CDR2 reads YSYEKL. As DNA, the CDR3 is TGCGCCAGCAGCCAAGCGGTAGGGAGGGGTGGCTACACCTTC. Translating gives CASSQAVGRGGYTF.

J is TRBJ1-4 and V is TRBV12-5; TRBD1 matches 7 bases. V shed 1 base, J shed 7 bases, and the junction held 3 bases outside the gene matches. The CDR3 has 14 residues. Looked up from germline, CDR1 is LGHNT and CDR2 is FRNRAP. For the CDR3, the DNA is TGTGCTAGTGGTTTGGCGCAGGGGGTTGAAAAACTGTTTTTT. Translated, it gives CASGLAQGVEKLFF.

The gene calls are TRBV28 and TRBJ2-5, with D perhaps TRBD2 (5 bases). V lost 5 bases to trimming and J lost 1 base, with 17 bases between them. The CDR3 sequence is 16 residues long. Germline V gives CDR1 MDHEN, CDR2 SYDVKM. The CDR3, as DNA: TGTGCCAGCAGTGATGGAAAAGGACTGAGCCAAGAGACCCAGTACTTC. It encodes CASSDGKGLSQETQYF.

The V call is TRBV18, the J call TRBJ1-1; D gene unclear. CDR1 and CDR2 (germline): KGHSH, LQKENI. There are 13 residues in the CDR3. Trimming cost V 3 bases and J 2 bases, with 7 bases left between them. The CDR3, as DNA: TGTGCCAGCTCACCGATGGCAAACACTGAAGCTTTCTTT. This translates into CASSPMANTEAFF.